Following are 3 T cell receptor beta chains from one sample sequenced in a study of blood T cell repertoires in COVID-19. This table comes from immunoSEQ multiplex PCR, and its TCRdb copy is limited to in-frame clones, with some not included. The data show about 220,000 clones, 80% seen once. What was sequenced was peripheral blood. The origin of the receptors is a human donor in a cohort sampled during active COVID-19.

Worth noting for this clone: This sample also contains other DNA sequences that code for the same CDR3. The chain is built from TRBV9 and TRBJ1-1, with 7 positions matching TRBD1. Germline-derived CDR1 and CDR2 are SGDLS and YYNGEE. The CDR3 has 13 residues. After removal of 1 base from V and 8 bases from J, the junction contained 5 bases not matched to a gene. CDR3 bases: TGTGCCAGCAGCGTAAGGGGGCAGGGGGAAGCTTTCTTT. This gives the protein CASSVRGQGEAFF.

The rearrangement links TRBV19 to TRBJ2-5; 7 bases match TRBD1. This CDR3 is built from 15 residues. V was pared by 5 bases and J by 5 bases, with 11 bases of the junction left unmatched. Germline CDR1 LNHDA, CDR2 SQIVND (reference sequence). The CDR3 DNA sequence: TGTGCCAGTAGTGGATACAGGGGCGCAGGGGAGACCCAGTACTTC. Its translation is CASSGYRGAGETQYF.

This clone is a singleton in its sample. This rearrangement joins TRBV10-3 to TRBJ1-1, with D uncertain. This CDR3 has 15 amino acids. V was pared by 2 bases and J by 5 bases, with 15 bases between. Germline loops: CDR1 ENHRY, CDR2 SYGVKD. This CDR3 is CAISEGEVADTEAFF. The CDR3 region has the DNA TGTGCCATCAGTGAGGGAGAGGTAGCGGATACTGAAGCTTTCTTT.